Following are 5 T cell receptor beta chains from one sample sequenced in a study of human T cells and chemical hapten exposure (dated by TCRdb to about 2021). Explained via the paper, the time point label denotes: patch test 2, 6 weeks after DPC sensitization. What this sample's treatment or condition label stands for: therapeutic diphenylcyclopropenone sensitization with weekly scalp DPC. The library was generated by RACE. TCRdb lists the instrument as NextSeq 500. TCRdb reran the public reads through fastp at Q25 and MiXCR, keeping productive beta chains. Duplicate CDR3 protein sequences are folded into a single record with the most common DNA and genes. The sample profile shows 90,000 to 110,000 distinct CDR3 sequences; about a tenth of them were found once. The ten largest account for about 3.1% of the sample. Sequencing was performed on whole blood, taken in connection with sensitization to the hapten diphenylcyclopropenone (DPC). Receptors originate from a woman aged 40-49 years with alopecia areata. Some clones in this sample may be carry-over from other donors' samples.

The rearrangement joins TRBV19 to TRBJ2-7; 12 bases are a match to TRBD2. The germline gives CDR1 LNHDA, CDR2 SQIVND (reference sequence). J gave up 3 bases and V 3 bases, and 3 bases lay outside the gene matches. The CDR3 length is 15 residues. As DNA, the CDR3 is TGTGCCAGTAGTATCCGACTAGCGGGGGACTACGAGCAGTACTTC. This codes for CASSIRLAGDYEQYF.

The chain is built from TRBV11-2 and TRBJ2-1; TRBD2 aligns across 13 bases. V shed 6 bases and J 1 base; nucleotides not matched to a gene: 6. This CDR3 has 17 amino acids. Looked up from germline, CDR1 is SGHAT and CDR2 is FQNNGV. As DNA, the CDR3 is TGTGCCAGCAGTTCCGGACTAGCGGGGGCATCCTACAATGAGCAGTTCTTC. Translated: CASSSGLAGASYNEQFF.

This clonotype has at least ten counts. This chain uses TRBV3-1 with TRBJ1-5; D remains ambiguous. V gave up 1 base and J gave up 4 bases, with 14 bases separating them. The CDR3 covers 16 residues. Germline CDR1 reads LGHDT; CDR2 reads YNNKEL (reference sequence). This chain's CDR3 is CASSQGGGVGNQPQHF. CDR3 DNA: TGTGCCAGCAGCCAAGGTGGTGGGGTGGGAAATCAGCCCCAGCATTTT.

There are a few counts of this clonotype. The chain employs TRBV20-1 and TRBJ2-7, with 8 bases lining up with TRBD2. Germline values: CDR1 DFQATT, CDR2 SNEGSKA (reference sequence). The CDR3 loop spans 14 amino acids. After removal of 4 bases from V and 6 bases from J, the junction contained 11 bases not matched to a gene. The CDR3 sequence: CSATLSGGLREQYF. As DNA, the CDR3 is TGCAGTGCTACACTCAGCGGGGGACTTCGCGAGCAGTACTTC.

V gene TRBV18 combines with J gene TRBJ2-7; tentative D call: TRBD1 (5 bases). CDR3 length: 13 residues. Germline CDR1 KGHSH, CDR2 LQKENI. V lost 5 bases, J lost 2 bases, and 10 bases lay in between. The CDR3 bases are TGTGCCAGCTCAAGGGGTCGGGCCTACGAGCAGTACTTC. Translation gives CASSRGRAYEQYF.